The clone carrying this T cell receptor (beta chain) has only one observation. Its specificity is not known. The data derive from a study of T-cell reconstitution after alpha-beta-depleted transplantation in children. The study, taken as a whole, reports: Several hundred expanded graft clones reportedly supplied alpha-beta T cells about two months after transplant. From surviving recipient T cells and thymic progenitors came the high day-60 TCRbeta diversity observed in some patients.

Germline V gene lookup returns CDR1 KGHSH and CDR2 LQKENI. The CDR3 consists of 17 residues. V lost 2 bases and J lost 0, with 14 bases in between. Using unique molecular identifiers, the investigators prepared the TCRbeta library. TCRdb analysed the PCR reads with MiXCR anew, one entry per CDR3 protein. This sample carries hundreds of thousands of distinct CDR3 sequences, under 20% of them seen once, and the ten largest clones take just over 40%. The specimen comprised PBMCs, mostly from graft donor cells, sampled 360 days after TCRalphabeta/CD19-depleted stem cell transplant. This receptor was taken from a male patient between 2 and 15 years old who had a stem cell transplant for acute lymphoblastic leukemia, so the T cells may come from the graft donor. V and J are TRBV18 and TRBJ2-1; tentative D call: TRBD2 (6 bases). The CDR3 protein is CASSPTWWGDSYNEQFF. The CDR3 DNA is TGTGCCAGCTCACCAACTTGGTGGGGGGACTCCTACAATGAGCAGTTCTTC.